What follows are 7 T cell receptor beta chains derived from one specimen sequenced in a study of liver allograft versus peripheral blood T cells. Study-wide context: The authors compared T cell receptor repertoires in transplanted livers with recipients' peripheral blood repertoires.

TCRdb used MiXCR to reprocess the reads, holding one entry per CDR3 protein. The sample holds 8,800 or so distinct CDR3 sequences, around 20% seen once. The receptors stem from a human patient who had a liver transplant. The T cells may partly be graft donor cells.

This clonotype is medium-sized in the sample. The V and J genes are TRBV7-2 and TRBJ1-6; TRBD1 aligns across 8 bases. The CDR3 is 14 residues long. Germline assignment: CDR1 SGHTA and CDR2 FQGNSA. V gave up 5 bases and J gave up 9 bases; unmatched junction bases: 6. CDR3 amino acids: CASSSLRGPSPLHF. CDR3 bases: TGTGCCAGCAGCAGCCTCAGGGGGCCTTCACCCCTCCACTTT.

This clonotype was observed a handful of times. The chain recombines TRBV12-3 or TRBV12-4 with TRBJ2-1; 8 bases agree with TRBD1. This CDR3 spans 15 amino acids. The ends lost 5 bases at V and 7 bases at J; junction bases unmatched: 10. The CDR3 sequence is CASSLSRGQGNEQFF. The DNA of the CDR3 is TGTGCCAGCAGTCTTTCGCGAGGACAGGGAAATGAGCAGTTCTTC.

This clonotype is medium-sized in the sample. V and J are TRBV28 and TRBJ2-3; D uncertain. The V gene lost 3 bases and the J gene lost 3 bases, with 4 bases spanning the gap. The CDR3 has 12 amino acids. Germline V gene lookup returns CDR1 MDHEN and CDR2 SYDVKM. For the CDR3, the DNA is TGTGCCAGCAGTTTCCAGACAGATACGCAGTATTTT. This codes for CASSFQTDTQYF.

The V and J genes are TRBV14 and TRBJ1-1; D gene unclear. Germline CDR1 SGHDN, CDR2 FVKESK. V was shortened by 2 bases and J by 5 bases, with 27 bases between the two germline ends. The CDR3 has 19 amino acids. The CDR3 DNA reads TGTGCCAGCAGCCAAAGGAACTTTAGGTGGGGTGTCGGAGGGACTGAAGCTTTCTTT. The encoded protein is CASSQRNFRWGVGGTEAFF.

This clonotype was counted only a few times. The chain uses TRBV28 and TRBJ2-2; no definite D call. Trimming cost V 5 bases and J 4 bases, with 5 bases left between them. The CDR3 runs 12 residues. Germline loops: CDR1 MDHEN, CDR2 SYDVKM. This CDR3 is CASSVLTGELFF. The CDR3, as DNA: TGTGCCAGCAGTGTTCTCACCGGGGAGCTGTTTTTT.

The chain links TRBV28 to TRBJ2-1, with TRBD1 matching 9 bases. Germline loops: CDR1 MDHEN, CDR2 SYDVKM. Losses at the gene ends were 6 bases for V and 1 base for J; bases not matched to a gene: 10. The CDR3 length is 17 residues. In DNA form, the CDR3 reads TGTGCCAGCAGAGGGGCGGGACAGGGTCGATCCTACAATGAGCAGTTCTTC. Amino acids: CASRGAGQGRSYNEQFF.

This clonotype was seen repeatedly, ten times or more. The chain is built from TRBV6-2 or TRBV6-3 and TRBJ2-3, with 9 positions matching TRBD2. The CDR3 runs to 17 residues. Per the germline V gene, CDR1 is MNHEY and CDR2 is SVGEGT. V lost 3 bases and J lost 2; bases outside the gene matches: 9. CDR3 coding DNA: TGTGCCAGCAGTTATTCGCTAGCGGGGAGATACACAGATACGCAGTATTTT. Translation: CASSYSLAGRYTDTQYF.